This T cell receptor (beta chain) was sequenced for a study of blood T cell repertoires in COVID-19. Study-level background: T cells, B-cell-depleted T cells, or PBMCs provided the cDNA or gDNA that served as material.

Germline CDR1 and CDR2: SGHNT and YYREEE (reference sequence). Trimming cost V 5 bases and J 5 bases, with 17 bases left between them. CDR3 length equals 15 residues. The authors' processing: The assay estimated nucleated cells by amplifying reference gene primers. Clones were sequenced by immunoSEQ multiplex PCR, and TCRdb holds only the in-frame ones, with some missing. The DNA was the basis for D and trimming; V, J and clone size are from that table. The sample carries 100,000 to 150,000 clones, roughly four fifths recorded once. This sequence was found in a woman aged 55 to 70 with acute or convalescent COVID-19. This chain links TRBV5-4 with TRBJ2-1, with D perhaps matching TRBD2 (5 bases). Sequencing was carried out using peripheral blood. CDR3: CASRPGRGRDNEQFF. In DNA form, the CDR3 reads TGTGCCAGCAGACCCGGACGGGGTCGCGACAATGAGCAGTTCTTC.